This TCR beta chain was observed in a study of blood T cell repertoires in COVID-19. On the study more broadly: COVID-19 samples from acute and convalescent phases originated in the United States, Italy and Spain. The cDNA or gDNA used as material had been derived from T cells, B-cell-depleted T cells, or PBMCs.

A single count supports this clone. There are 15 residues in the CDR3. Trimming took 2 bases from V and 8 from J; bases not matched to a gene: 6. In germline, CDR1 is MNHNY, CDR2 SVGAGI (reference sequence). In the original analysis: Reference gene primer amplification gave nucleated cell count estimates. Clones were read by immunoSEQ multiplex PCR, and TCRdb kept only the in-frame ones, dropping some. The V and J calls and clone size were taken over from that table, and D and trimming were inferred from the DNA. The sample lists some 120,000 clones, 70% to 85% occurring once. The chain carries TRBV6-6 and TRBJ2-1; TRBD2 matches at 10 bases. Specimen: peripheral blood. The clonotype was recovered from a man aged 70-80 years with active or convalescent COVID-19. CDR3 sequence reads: CASSYGASGRHEQFF. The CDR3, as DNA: TGTGCCAGCAGTTACGGGGCTAGCGGGAGACATGAGCAGTTCTTC.